The sequence of this T cell receptor beta chain was determined in a study of CD8 T cells in Susac syndrome. From blood CD8+ and CD4+ T cells, TCR beta sequences were generated. In the multiple sclerosis control group, patients were treatment-naive and had stable or active relapsing-remitting disease. In contrast to the negatively isolated CD8+ and CD4+ T cells, TEMRA cells were FACS-enriched. Random-hexamer reverse transcription was applied to about 0.45 to 1 ug RNA. Coverage of TCR beta CDR3 amplification by immunoSEQ multiplex PCR extended to 54 Vbeta and 13 Jbeta. TCRdb reprocessed the immunoSEQ multiplex PCR reads via MiXCR and lists one record per CDR3 protein. This sample has about 120,000 distinct CDR3 sequences, with 85% to 95% found just once. The sequenced material came from CD4+ T cells from PBMCs. The sequence was collected from a human donor with multiple sclerosis.

The CDR3 nucleotides read TGTGCCTGGAGTAAAGAGTGGGCCTCCTACAATGAGCAGTTCTTC. Protein product: CAWSKEWASYNEQFF. This chain joins TRBV30 and TRBJ2-1; D remains ambiguous. The CDR3 totals 15 residues. V lost 2 bases to trimming and J lost 0 bases, with 11 bases between them. Germline values: CDR1 GTSNPN, CDR2 SVGIG (reference sequence).